Listed here are 3 T cell receptor beta chains from one sample, sequenced in a study of cytomegalovirus exposure and HLA in healthy donors. A multiplex PCR was run with 60 Vbeta primers and 13 Jbeta primers. Data came from immunoSEQ multiplex PCR; TCRdb stores just in-frame clones and leaves some out. Among 110,000 or so clones listed, 65% to 75% were seen once. The sequencing input was PBMCs. These receptor sequences come from a woman between 35 and 50 years old in good health and CMV-seropositive.

The chain joins TRBV7-2 to TRBJ2-2; TRBD1 aligns across 8 bases. The CDR3 is made up of 15 amino acids. Per the germline V gene, CDR1 is SGHTA and CDR2 is FQGNSA. The V gene end was trimmed by 5 bases and the J gene end by 4 bases; junction bases not matched to a gene: 6. As DNA, the CDR3 is TGTGCCAGCAGCCCACGACAGGGGACCACCGGGGAGCTGTTTTTT. Translated, it gives CASSPRQGTTGELFF.

This sequence joins TRBV7-9 and TRBJ2-1, with 7 positions matching TRBD2. The V segment lost 5 bases and the J segment 4 bases; nucleotides outside the gene matches: 2. The germline V gene has CDR1 SEHNR and CDR2 FQNEAQ (reference sequence). The CDR3 sequence is 13 residues long. CDR3 nucleotides: TGTGCCAGCAGCAGCGGGGATTACAATGAGCAGTTCTTC. Protein: CASSSGDYNEQFF.

This clone was seen a few times. The chain links TRBV4-1 to TRBJ1-1; D possibly corresponds to TRBD1 (5 bases). V lost 8 bases and J 11 bases, leaving 21 bases between the germline ends. This CDR3 is 13 amino acids long. Germline CDR1 and CDR2: MGHRA and YSYEKL. The CDR3 is CASATRGEDRAFF. The CDR3 nucleotides are TGCGCCAGCGCCACAAGGGGTGAGGATAGGGCTTTCTTT.